These T cell receptor beta chains were read from a single sample in a study of blood T cell repertoires in COVID-19. Clones were sequenced by immunoSEQ multiplex PCR, and TCRdb holds only the in-frame ones, with some missing. The table records approximately 180,000 clones, 60% to 80% of them present only once. Sequences were obtained from peripheral blood. The origin of the receptors is a woman between 65 and 79 years old with acute or convalescent COVID-19. Both conserved end residues are part of each CDR3. A D gene is named only where the DNA matches it firmly. Not all rows give a size; the values are once, few, many and, for expanded clones, a class.

TRBD2	TRBV5-1	TRBJ2-3	NA	TGCGCCAGCAGCCTAACCTATAGCGGGGACACAGATACGCAGTATTTT	CASSLTYSGDTDTQYF
NA	TRBV2	TRBJ1-6	many	TGTGCCAGCAGCCCCATCGGACAGCAGAATTCACCCCTCCACTTT	CASSPIGQQNSPLHF
NA	TRBV2	TRBJ1-1	many	TGTGCCAGCACCAAGAGGTACACTGAAGCTTTCTTT	CASTKRYTEAFF
TRBD1	TRBV27	TRBJ1-1	NA	TGTGCCAGCAGCCCATGGACAGGTGAAGCTTTCTTT	CASSPWTGEAFF
NA	TRBV12-3/TRBV12-4	TRBJ2-1	NA	TGTGCCACGAGTGGGGGGACGGCTGAGCAGTTCTTC	CATSGGTAEQFF
NA	TRBV9	TRBJ1-4	NA	TGTGCCAGCAGCCACTATTCTTCATCTAATGAAAAACTGTTTTTT	CASSHYSSSNEKLFF
NA	TRBV3-1/TRBV3-2	TRBJ1-6	NA	TGTGCCAGCAGCCTGAGACAGAATAATTCACCCCTCCACTTT	CASSLRQNNSPLHF
NA	TRBV5-1	TRBJ1-3	NA	TGCGCCAGCAGCTTGGGGGGCCCAAGCTCTGGAAACACCATATATTTT	CASSLGGPSSGNTIYF
NA	TRBV27	TRBJ1-1	NA	TGTGCCAGCAGATCCGCGGGGCAGAGTTACACTGAAGCTTTCTTT	CASRSAGQSYTEAFF
NA	TRBV27	TRBJ2-1	NA	TGTGCCAGCAGCCCGACTAGAGTTCCCTACAATGAGCAGTTCTTC	CASSPTRVPYNEQFF
TRBD2	TRBV12-5	TRBJ2-5	NA	TGTGCTAGTAGTCCCCCGGGGGGGGAGACCCAGTACTTC	CASSPPGGETQYF
TRBD1	TRBV9	TRBJ1-1	NA	TGTGCCAGCAGCGCGATCCTGACAGGGTACACTGAAGCTTTCTTT	CASSAILTGYTEAFF
TRBD1	TRBV5-1	TRBJ2-2	NA	TGCGCCAGCAGCTTGCTCCCGGGACAGGGAATGGCTACGAACACCGGGGAGCTGTTTTTT	CASSLLPGQGMATNTGELFF